This T cell receptor (beta chain) was observed in a study of T cell repertoires in cytomegalovirus infection. As for the study in general: Shared public TCR beta signatures pointed to both CMV infection and a matching HLA type.

A single record per CDR3 protein comes from TCRdb applying MiXCR to the reads. The sample contains hundreds of thousands of distinct CDR3 sequences, approximately 24% of which appear only once. As to this clonotype: Its antigen is as yet unknown.

Study-wide points: Individuals carrying CMV plus the relevant HLA were identified by cumulative frequency of public TCR beta families. HLA-C-restricted CMV-specific TCR beta clonotypes prevailed in the ex vivo response.

The CDR3 length is 15 residues. The V and J ends lost 1 base and 2 bases, in that order; junction bases with no gene match: 6. The germline CDR1 and CDR2 sequences are SQVTM and ANQGSEA. This receptor was obtained from a human donor in good health (CMV status not recorded). Some clones in this sample may be carry-over from other donors' samples. The sample was CD8+ T cells from PBMCs. This chain connects TRBV29-1 to TRBJ1-2; 8 bases match TRBD1. The CDR3 coding sequence is TGCAGCGTTGAAGGGCAGGGGGCTCTAAACTATGGCTACACCTTC. Amino acid sequence: CSVEGQGALNYGYTF. The complete variable domain, with remaining parts taken from reference TRBV29-1 and TRBJ1-2, reads SAVISQKPSRDICQRGTSLTIQCQVDSQVTMMFWYRQQPGQSLTLIATANQGSEATYESGFVIDKFPISRPNLTFSTLTVSNMSPEDSSIYLCSVEGQGALNYGYTFGSGTRLTVV.